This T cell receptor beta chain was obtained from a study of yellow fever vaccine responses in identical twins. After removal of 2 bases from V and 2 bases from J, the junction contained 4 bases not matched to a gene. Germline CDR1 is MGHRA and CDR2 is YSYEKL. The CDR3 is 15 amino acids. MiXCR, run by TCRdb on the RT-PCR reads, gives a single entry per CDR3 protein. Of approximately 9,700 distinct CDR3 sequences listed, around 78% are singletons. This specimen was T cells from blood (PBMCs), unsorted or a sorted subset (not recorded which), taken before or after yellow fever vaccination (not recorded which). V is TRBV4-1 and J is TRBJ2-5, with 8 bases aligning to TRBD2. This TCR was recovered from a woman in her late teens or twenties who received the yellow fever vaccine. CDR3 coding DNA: TGCGCCAGCAGCCAATCCGGGACTAGTCAAGAGACCCAGTACTTC. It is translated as CASSQSGTSQETQYF.